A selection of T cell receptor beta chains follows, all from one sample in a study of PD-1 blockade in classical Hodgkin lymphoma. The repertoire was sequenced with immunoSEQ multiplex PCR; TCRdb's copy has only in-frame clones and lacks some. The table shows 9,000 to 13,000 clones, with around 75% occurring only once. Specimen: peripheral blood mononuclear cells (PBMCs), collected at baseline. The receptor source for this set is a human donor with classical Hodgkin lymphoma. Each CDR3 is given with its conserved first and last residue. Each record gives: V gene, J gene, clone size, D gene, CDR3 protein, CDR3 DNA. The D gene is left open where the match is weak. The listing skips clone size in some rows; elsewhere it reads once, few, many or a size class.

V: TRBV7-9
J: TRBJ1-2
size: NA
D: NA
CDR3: CASSLANYGYTF
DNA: TGTGCCAGCAGCCTAGCCAACTATGGCTACACCTTC

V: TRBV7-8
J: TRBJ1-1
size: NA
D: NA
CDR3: CASSLEVQSTEAFF
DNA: TGTGCCAGCAGCTTAGAGGTCCAGAGCACTGAAGCTTTCTTT

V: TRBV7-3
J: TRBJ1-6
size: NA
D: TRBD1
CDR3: CASSPDRAGSPLHF
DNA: TGTGCCAGCAGCCCGGACAGGGCTGGTTCACCCCTCCACTTT

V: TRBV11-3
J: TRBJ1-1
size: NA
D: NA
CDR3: CASSLFTEAFF
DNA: TGTGCCAGCAGCTTATTTACTGAAGCTTTCTTT

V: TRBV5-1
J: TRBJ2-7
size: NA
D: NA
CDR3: CASSFLTRDFGEQYF
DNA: TGCGCCAGCAGCTTCCTTACCCGGGACTTCGGAGAGCAGTACTTC

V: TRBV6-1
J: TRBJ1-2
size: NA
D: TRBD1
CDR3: CASSESETGGYYGYTF
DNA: TGTGCCAGCAGTGAAAGTGAGACAGGGGGATACTATGGCTACACCTTC

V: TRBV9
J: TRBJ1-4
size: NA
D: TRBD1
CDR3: CASSVRGRRGEKLFF
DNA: TGTGCCAGCAGCGTGAGGGGGCGGAGGGGTGAAAAACTGTTTTTT

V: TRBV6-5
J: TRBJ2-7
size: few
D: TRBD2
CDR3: CSRRGGRAVEQYF
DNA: TGTTCTCGGCGGGGCGGGAGGGCCGTAGAGCAGTACTTC

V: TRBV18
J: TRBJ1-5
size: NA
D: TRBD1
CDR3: CASSNTGGNQPQHF
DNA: TGTGCCAGCTCAAATACAGGGGGGAATCAGCCCCAGCATTTT

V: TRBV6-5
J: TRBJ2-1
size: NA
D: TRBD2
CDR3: CASSLYSGYTEQFF
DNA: TGTGCCAGCAGTTTATATAGCGGGTATACTGAGCAGTTCTTC

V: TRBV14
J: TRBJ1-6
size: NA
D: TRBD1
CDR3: CASSQDRRDSSYNSPLHF
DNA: TGTGCCAGCAGCCAAGATCGGAGGGACAGCTCCTATAATTCACCCCTCCACTTT

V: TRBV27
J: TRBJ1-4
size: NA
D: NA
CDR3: CASSFGGGNEKLFF
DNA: TGTGCCAGCAGTTTCGGAGGGGGAAATGAAAAACTGTTTTTT

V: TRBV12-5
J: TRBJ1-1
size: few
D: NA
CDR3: CASGLSGGGTEAFF
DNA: TGTGCTAGTGGTTTGTCTGGGGGAGGCACTGAAGCTTTCTTT

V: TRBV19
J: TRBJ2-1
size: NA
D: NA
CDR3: CASSITGVQEQFF
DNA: TGTGCCAGTAGTATAACGGGGGTACAAGAGCAGTTCTTC

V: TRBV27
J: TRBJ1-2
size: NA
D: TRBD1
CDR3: CASSLQSGQGYGYTF
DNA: TGTGCCAGCAGTTTACAGTCCGGACAGGGGTACGGCTACACCTTC

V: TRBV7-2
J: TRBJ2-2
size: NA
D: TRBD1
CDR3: CASSLGQHTGELFF
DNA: TGTGCCAGCAGCTTGGGACAGCACACCGGGGAGCTGTTTTTT

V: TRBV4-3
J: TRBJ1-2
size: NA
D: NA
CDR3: CASSQDNRPYGYTF
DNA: TGCGCCAGCAGCCAAGATAATAGGCCCTATGGCTACACCTTC

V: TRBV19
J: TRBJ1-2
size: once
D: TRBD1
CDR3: CASTRQGQGSSYGYTF
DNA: TGTGCCAGTACCCGACAGGGGCAGGGGAGTTCATATGGCTACACCTTC

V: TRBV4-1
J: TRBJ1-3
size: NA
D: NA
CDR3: CASSQDPAISGNTIYF
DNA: TGCGCCAGCAGCCAAGATCCAGCCATCTCTGGAAACACCATATATTTT

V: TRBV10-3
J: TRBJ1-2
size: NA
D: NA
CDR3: CAISATHSDAGGYTF
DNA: TGTGCCATCAGTGCGACCCATTCGGATGCGGGTGGCTACACCTTC

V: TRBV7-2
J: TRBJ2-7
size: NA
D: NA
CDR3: CASSRYGEGEQYF
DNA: TGTGCCAGCAGCCGGTACGGGGAAGGAGAGCAGTACTTC

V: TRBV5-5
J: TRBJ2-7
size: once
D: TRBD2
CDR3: CASSQEPGFTSAEQYF
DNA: TGCGCCAGCAGCCAAGAGCCCGGATTCACTAGCGCCGAGCAGTACTTC

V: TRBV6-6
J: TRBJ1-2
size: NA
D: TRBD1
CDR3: CAGRRDSGPYGYTF
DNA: TGTGCCGGTCGCCGGGACAGCGGCCCCTATGGCTACACCTTC

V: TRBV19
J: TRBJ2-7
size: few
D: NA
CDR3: CASSGPGSYEQYF
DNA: TGTGCCAGTAGTGGGCCAGGCTCCTACGAGCAGTACTTC

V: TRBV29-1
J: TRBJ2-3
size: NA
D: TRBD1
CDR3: CSVERDRGGTDTQYF
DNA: TGCAGCGTTGAGCGGGACAGGGGAGGCACAGATACGCAGTATTTT

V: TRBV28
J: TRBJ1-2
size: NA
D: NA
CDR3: CATGTDYGYTF
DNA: TGTGCCACTGGGACTGACTATGGCTACACCTTC

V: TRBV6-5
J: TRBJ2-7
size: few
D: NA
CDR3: CATRETGLYEQYF
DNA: TGTGCCACTCGAGAGACTGGACTCTACGAGCAGTACTTC

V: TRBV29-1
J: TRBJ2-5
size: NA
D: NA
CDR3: CSVGRFATIQETQYF
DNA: TGCAGCGTTGGACGGTTCGCGACTATCCAAGAGACCCAGTACTTC

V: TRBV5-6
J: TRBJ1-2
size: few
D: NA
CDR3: CASSPGLQGNYGYTF
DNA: TGTGCCAGCAGCCCTGGACTACAGGGTAACTATGGCTACACCTTC

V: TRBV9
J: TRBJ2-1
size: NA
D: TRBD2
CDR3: CASSGRGRGGSSYNEQFF
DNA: TGTGCCAGCAGCGGTAGAGGTAGAGGCGGGAGCTCCTACAATGAGCAGTTCTTC

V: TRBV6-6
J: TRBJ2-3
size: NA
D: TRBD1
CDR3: CASSPSSPGTGVAQYF
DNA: TGTGCCAGCAGTCCTTCCTCCCCCGGGACAGGGGTTGCGCAGTATTTT

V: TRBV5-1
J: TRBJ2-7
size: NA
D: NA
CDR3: CASSPPDSYEQYF
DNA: TGCGCCAGCAGCCCGCCGGACAGCTACGAGCAGTACTTC

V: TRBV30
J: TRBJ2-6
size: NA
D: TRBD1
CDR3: CAQTGLSSGANVLTF
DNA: TGTGCCCAGACAGGGTTAAGCTCTGGGGCCAACGTCCTGACTTTC

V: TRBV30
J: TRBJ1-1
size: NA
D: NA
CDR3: CAWSEGVANTEAFF
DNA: TGTGCCTGGAGCGAGGGGGTGGCGAACACTGAAGCTTTCTTT

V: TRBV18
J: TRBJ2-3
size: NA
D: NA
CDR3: CASSPRTATSTDTQYF
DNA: TGTGCCAGCTCACCACGAACAGCCACTAGCACAGATACGCAGTATTTT

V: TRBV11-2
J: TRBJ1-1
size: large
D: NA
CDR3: CASSLSGVNTEAFF
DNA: TGTGCCAGCAGCTTATCAGGGGTGAACACTGAAGCTTTCTTT

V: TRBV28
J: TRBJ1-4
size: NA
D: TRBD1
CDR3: CASSSYTGGLREKLFF
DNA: TGTGCCAGCTCTTCCTATACAGGGGGCTTACGTGAAAAACTGTTTTTT

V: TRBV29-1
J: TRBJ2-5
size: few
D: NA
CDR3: CSVETTQRGTQYF
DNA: TGCAGCGTGGAAACTACCCAACGAGGGACCCAGTACTTC

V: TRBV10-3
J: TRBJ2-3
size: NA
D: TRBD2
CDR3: CAIRPGGGAIDTQYF
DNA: TGTGCCATCAGGCCGGGCGGGGGGGCCATAGATACGCAGTATTTT

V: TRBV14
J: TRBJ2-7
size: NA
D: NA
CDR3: CASSQVPAGAGEQYF
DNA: TGTGCCAGCAGCCAAGTCCCGGCAGGGGCGGGGGAGCAGTACTTC

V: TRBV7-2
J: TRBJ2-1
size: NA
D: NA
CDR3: CASSLAGGWGNEQFF
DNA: TGTGCCAGCAGCTTAGCAGGGGGTTGGGGCAATGAGCAGTTCTTC

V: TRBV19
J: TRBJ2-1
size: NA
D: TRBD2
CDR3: CASRGTSGFYNEQFF
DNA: TGTGCCAGTAGGGGGACTAGCGGGTTCTACAATGAGCAGTTCTTC

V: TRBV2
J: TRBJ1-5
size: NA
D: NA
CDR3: CASSAPRGGVPQHF
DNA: TGTGCCAGCAGTGCCCCCCGGGGTGGGGTGCCCCAGCATTTT

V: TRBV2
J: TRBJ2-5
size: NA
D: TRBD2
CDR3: CASRGLATRETQYF
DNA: TGTGCCAGTCGAGGACTAGCAACAAGGGAGACCCAGTACTTC

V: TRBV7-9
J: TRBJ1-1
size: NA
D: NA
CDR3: CASSLARDSPAFF
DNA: TGTGCCAGCAGCTTAGCCAGGGATTCGCCGGCTTTCTTT

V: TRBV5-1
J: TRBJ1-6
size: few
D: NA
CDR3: CASSPGTGGSSPLHF
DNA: TGCGCCAGCAGCCCCGGGACGGGGGGGAGTTCACCCCTCCACTTT

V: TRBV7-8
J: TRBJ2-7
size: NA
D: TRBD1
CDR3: CASSLDRVGEQYF
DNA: TGTGCCAGCAGCTTGGACAGGGTGGGCGAGCAGTACTTC

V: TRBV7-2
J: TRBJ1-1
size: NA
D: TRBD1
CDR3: CASSQDRVDTEAFF
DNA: TGTGCCAGCAGCCAGGACAGGGTAGACACTGAAGCTTTCTTT

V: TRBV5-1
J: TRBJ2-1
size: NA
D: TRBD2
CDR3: CASSLGGTSGSNEQFF
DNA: TGCGCCAGCAGCTTGGGAGGGACTAGCGGGAGCAATGAGCAGTTCTTC

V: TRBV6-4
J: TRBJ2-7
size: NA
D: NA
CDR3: CASSEGTSYEQYF
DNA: TGTGCCAGCAGCGAGGGGACCTCCTACGAGCAGTACTTC

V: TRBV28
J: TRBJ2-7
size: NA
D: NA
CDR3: CASFTTGSSYEQYF
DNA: TGTGCCAGCTTCACGACGGGCAGCTCCTACGAGCAGTACTTC

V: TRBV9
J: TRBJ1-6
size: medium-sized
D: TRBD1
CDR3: CASSVSGTGDSPLHF
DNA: TGTGCCAGCAGCGTTTCCGGGACAGGGGATTCACCCCTCCACTTT

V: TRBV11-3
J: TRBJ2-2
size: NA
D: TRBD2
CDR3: CASSPRRTRIYTGELFF
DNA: TGTGCCAGCAGCCCCCGCCGGACTAGGATTTACACCGGGGAGCTGTTTTTT